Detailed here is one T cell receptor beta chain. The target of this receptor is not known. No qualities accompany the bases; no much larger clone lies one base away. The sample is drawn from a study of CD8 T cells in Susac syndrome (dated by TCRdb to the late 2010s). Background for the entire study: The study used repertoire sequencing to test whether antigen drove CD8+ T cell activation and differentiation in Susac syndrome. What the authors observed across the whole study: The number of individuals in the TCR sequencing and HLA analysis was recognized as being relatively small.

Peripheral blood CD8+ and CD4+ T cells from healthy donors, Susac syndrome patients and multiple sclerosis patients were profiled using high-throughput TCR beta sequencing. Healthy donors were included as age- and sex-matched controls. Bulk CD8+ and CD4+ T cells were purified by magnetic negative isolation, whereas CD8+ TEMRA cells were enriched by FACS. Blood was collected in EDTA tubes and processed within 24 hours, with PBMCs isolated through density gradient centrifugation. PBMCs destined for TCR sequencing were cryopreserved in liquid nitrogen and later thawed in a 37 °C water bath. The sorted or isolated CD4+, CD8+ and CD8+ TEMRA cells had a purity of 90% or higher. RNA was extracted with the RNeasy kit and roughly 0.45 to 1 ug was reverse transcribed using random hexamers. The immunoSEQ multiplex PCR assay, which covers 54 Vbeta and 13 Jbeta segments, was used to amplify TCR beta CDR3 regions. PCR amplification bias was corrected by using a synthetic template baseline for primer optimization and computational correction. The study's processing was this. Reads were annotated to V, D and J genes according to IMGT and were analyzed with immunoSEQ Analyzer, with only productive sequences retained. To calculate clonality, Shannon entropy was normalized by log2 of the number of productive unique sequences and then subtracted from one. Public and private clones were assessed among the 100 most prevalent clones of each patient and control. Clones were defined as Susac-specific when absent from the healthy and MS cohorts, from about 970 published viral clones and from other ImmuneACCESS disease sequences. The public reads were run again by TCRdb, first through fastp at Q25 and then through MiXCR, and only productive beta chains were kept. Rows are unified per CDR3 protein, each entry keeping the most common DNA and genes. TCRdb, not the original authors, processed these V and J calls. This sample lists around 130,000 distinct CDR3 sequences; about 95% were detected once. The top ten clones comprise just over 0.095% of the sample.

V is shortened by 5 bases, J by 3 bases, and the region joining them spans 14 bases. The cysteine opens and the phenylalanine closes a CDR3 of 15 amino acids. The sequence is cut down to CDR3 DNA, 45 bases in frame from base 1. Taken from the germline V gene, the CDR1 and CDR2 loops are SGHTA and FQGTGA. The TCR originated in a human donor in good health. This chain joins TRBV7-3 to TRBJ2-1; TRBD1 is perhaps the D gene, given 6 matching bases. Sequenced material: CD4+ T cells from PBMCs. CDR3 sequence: CASSLRDTRYNEQFF. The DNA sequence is TGTGCCAGCAGCCTCCGGGACACACGCTACAATGAGCAGTTCTTC.